These T cell receptor beta chains were read from a single sample in a study of blood T cell repertoires in COVID-19. Libraries were prepared by immunoSEQ multiplex PCR; TCRdb keeps only in-frame clonotypes and omits some of them. The sample yields under 80,000 clones, around 77% seen once. Sequencing input: peripheral blood. These receptors were obtained from a man older than 75 with active or convalescent COVID-19. The CDR3 runs from the conserved cysteine through the conserved F or W. D genes are given only for firm matches. Expanded clones get a size class; other rows say once, few or many, or leave the size out.

TRBV12-3/TRBV12-4,NA,NA,TRBJ1-5,TGTGCCAGCAGGGGTGGGGGGCAGCCCCAGCATTTT,CASRGGGQPQHF
TRBV11-2,few,NA,TRBJ2-7,TGTGCCAGCAGCTTAGCTCGGGGAACCTACGAGCAGTACTTC,CASSLARGTYEQYF
TRBV9,NA,NA,TRBJ1-5,TGTGCCAGCAGCGTAGGGGGAGGGGGCAATCAGCCCCAGCATTTT,CASSVGGGGNQPQHF
TRBV9,NA,TRBD2,TRBJ2-7,TGTGCCAGCAGCGTAGGTGGGCTAGCGGGCTCCTACGAGCAGTACTTC,CASSVGGLAGSYEQYF
TRBV2,NA,TRBD1,TRBJ2-2,TGTGCCAGCAGGAAGGGACAGGGGGACACCGGGGAGCTGTTTTTT,CASRKGQGDTGELFF
TRBV10-3,once,NA,TRBJ1-4,TGTGCCATCAGTGAGAGCGGGGGTCCCCCGTTTTTT,CAISESGGPPFF
TRBV18,few,TRBD1,TRBJ2-7,TGTGCCAGCTCACCGAGGACAGGTCGGTACGAGCAGTACTTC,CASSPRTGRYEQYF
TRBV30,NA,TRBD1,TRBJ1-5,TGTGCCTGGAGTCCCGTGGACAGGGCCAATCAGCCCCAGCATTTT,CAWSPVDRANQPQHF
TRBV19,many,NA,TRBJ2-1,TGTGCCAGTAGTATAATTTCTTCCTACAATGAGCAGTTCTTC,CASSIISSYNEQFF
TRBV13,NA,TRBD1,TRBJ2-1,TGTGCCAGCAGCATCGGACAGGGCTATGAGCAGTTCTTC,CASSIGQGYEQFF
TRBV10-3,NA,NA,TRBJ2-7,TGTGCCATCAGTGGCGGGCTTAGGCTCGTCTCCTACGAGCAGTACTTC,CAISGGLRLVSYEQYF
TRBV27,NA,TRBD2,TRBJ2-5,TGTGCCAGCAGTTCGCCCCTAGCGGGAGGGCCCCAAGAGACCCAGTACTTC,CASSSPLAGGPQETQYF
TRBV28,few,TRBD1,TRBJ2-1,TGTGCCAGCAGGCCATCCGGACAGGGATACAATGAGCAGTTCTTC,CASRPSGQGYNEQFF
TRBV5-1,NA,TRBD1,TRBJ1-2,TGCGCCAGCAGTCTCTCGACAGGGACAAACTATGGCTACACCTTC,CASSLSTGTNYGYTF
TRBV12-3/TRBV12-4,NA,NA,TRBJ1-1,TGTGCCAGCAGCTCCACAGGAGAAGCTTTCTTT,CASSSTGEAFF
TRBV7-3,NA,TRBD1,TRBJ2-3,TGTGCCAGCAGCGGGGGGACAGGGGCTACGCAGTATTTT,CASSGGTGATQYF
TRBV7-8,NA,NA,TRBJ1-4,TGTGCCAGCAGCGTCCGTGGTAGTATAAAACTGTTTTTT,CASSVRGSIKLFF
TRBV6-5,NA,TRBD1,TRBJ1-4,TGTGCCAGCTCCCGACAGGGAGGTTATGAAAAACTGTTTTTT,CASSRQGGYEKLFF
TRBV7-3,once,NA,TRBJ2-5,TGTGCCAGCAGCCGACAGGGCGGGGAAGAGACCCAGTACTTC,CASSRQGGEETQYF
TRBV19,NA,NA,TRBJ1-5,TGTGCCAGTAGTACCCCGCGGGGGGGGAATTACAATCAGCCCCAGCATTTT,CASSTPRGGNYNQPQHF
TRBV7-2,once,TRBD2,TRBJ2-1,TGTGCCAGCAGCTCAATTAGCGGGAGGGCCACGTTCTTC,CASSSISGRATFF
TRBV29-1,once,NA,TRBJ1-1,TGCAGCGTCAAGCGGGGATTGAACACTGAAGCTTTCTTT,CSVKRGLNTEAFF
TRBV4-1,NA,NA,TRBJ1-5,TGCGCCAGCAGCCTCCGGGGGGGTAGTGATCAGCCCCAGCATTTT,CASSLRGGSDQPQHF
TRBV7-6,NA,NA,TRBJ2-7,TGTGCCAGCAGCCCTCGAACAGGGTTTTCCGGCTACGAGCAGTACTTC,CASSPRTGFSGYEQYF
TRBV7-2,NA,TRBD1,TRBJ2-3,TGTGCCAGCAGCCGGACAGGGGTGACAGATACGCAGTATTTT,CASSRTGVTDTQYF
TRBV29-1,NA,NA,TRBJ2-5,TGCAGCGTTGAAGCTTGGTCGTTCGAGGGCCCAGTCCAAATAACCCAAGAGACCCAGTACTTC,CSVEAWSFEGPVQITQETQYF
TRBV11-3,NA,TRBD2,TRBJ2-5,TGTGCCAGCAGCTTAGCGGGACTAGCGGGAGAGACCCAGTACTTC,CASSLAGLAGETQYF
TRBV5-8,NA,TRBD1,TRBJ1-4,TGTGCCAGCAGCGATAAGGACAGGGTTAATGAAAAACTGTTTTTT,CASSDKDRVNEKLFF
TRBV7-9,NA,NA,TRBJ2-1,TGTGCCAGCAGCTTAGCGGCGGCAGGGGAAACGAATGAGCAGTTCTTC,CASSLAAAGETNEQFF
TRBV7-8,NA,TRBD2,TRBJ2-5,TGTGCCAGCAGCTTAGGGGGTAGCGGGAGTACCGTTGAGACCCAGTACTTC,CASSLGGSGSTVETQYF
TRBV11-2,NA,NA,TRBJ1-4,TGTGCCAGCAGCTTAAGGAGGGGTCCAGCTGAAAAACTGTTTTTT,CASSLRRGPAEKLFF
TRBV28,NA,NA,TRBJ1-2,TGTGCCAGCAGTCAAAACGGGGGCTATGGCTACACCTTC,CASSQNGGYGYTF
TRBV27,NA,TRBD2,TRBJ2-7,TGTGCCAGCAGCAACCTAGCGGGAGGAGCCTACGAGCAGTACTTC,CASSNLAGGAYEQYF
TRBV5-1,NA,NA,TRBJ2-3,TGCGCCAGCAGTTCCCTGGGGGGATCGGATACGCAGTATTTT,CASSSLGGSDTQYF
TRBV19,NA,TRBD1,TRBJ1-5,TGTGCCAGTAGTCCACAGGGGAGAAGCAATCAGCCCCAGCATTTT,CASSPQGRSNQPQHF
TRBV7-3,NA,TRBD1,TRBJ2-5,TGTGCCAGCAGCGAACACACAGGGGGCCGAGAGACCCAGTACTTC,CASSEHTGGRETQYF
TRBV18,few,NA,TRBJ1-5,TGTGCCAGCTCACCTGACACTAATCAGCCCCAGCATTTT,CASSPDTNQPQHF
TRBV5-4,once,NA,TRBJ2-2,TGTGCCAGCAGCTTGATCGGAAGGGAGGCTGAGCTGTTTTTT,CASSLIGREAELFF
TRBV7-2,NA,NA,TRBJ1-5,TGTGCCAGCAGCCAGGACAGCACGTATAGTGGCAATCAGCCCCAGCATTTT,CASSQDSTYSGNQPQHF
TRBV19,NA,NA,TRBJ1-2,TGTGCCAGCTCCCTCGGGACATTCGGCTACACCTTC,CASSLGTFGYTF
TRBV30,NA,NA,TRBJ1-3,TGTGCCTGGGCCAGAGGCTCGAACACCATATATTTT,CAWARGSNTIYF